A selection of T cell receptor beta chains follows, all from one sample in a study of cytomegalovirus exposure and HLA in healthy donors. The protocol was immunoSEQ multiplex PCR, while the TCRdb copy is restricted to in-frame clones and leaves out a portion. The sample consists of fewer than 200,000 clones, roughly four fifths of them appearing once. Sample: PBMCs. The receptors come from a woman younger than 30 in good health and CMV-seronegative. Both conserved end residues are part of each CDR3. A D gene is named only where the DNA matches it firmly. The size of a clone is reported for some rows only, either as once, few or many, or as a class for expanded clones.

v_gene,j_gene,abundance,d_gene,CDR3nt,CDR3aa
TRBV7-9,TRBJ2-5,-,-,TGTGCCAGCAGCTCCAAACCACAGGGGGGGGAGACCCAGTACTTC,CASSSKPQGGETQYF
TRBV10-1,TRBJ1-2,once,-,TGCGCCAGCAGTGATAACAGAAACTATGGCTACACCTTC,CASSDNRNYGYTF
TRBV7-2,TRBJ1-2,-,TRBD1,TGTGCCAGCAGCCGGGACAGCTACTATGGCTACACCTTC,CASSRDSYYGYTF
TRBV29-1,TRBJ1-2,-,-,TGCAGCGTTGAATCTACCGTCGATGGCTACACCTTC,CSVESTVDGYTF
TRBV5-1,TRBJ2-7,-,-,TGCGCCAGCAGGGACGGACAGAGCTACTCCTACGAGCAGTACTTC,CASRDGQSYSYEQYF
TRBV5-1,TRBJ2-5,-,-,TGCGCCAGCAGCTTGGCGTGGTCGGGGGAAGAGACCCAGTACTTC,CASSLAWSGEETQYF
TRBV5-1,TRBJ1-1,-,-,TGCGCCAGCAGCTTGTTAATTAACACTGAAGCTTTCTTT,CASSLLINTEAFF
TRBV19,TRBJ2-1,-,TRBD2,TGTGCCAGTAGTATGCGGGAGGGCTACAATGAGCAGTTCTTC,CASSMREGYNEQFF
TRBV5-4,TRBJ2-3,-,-,TGTGCCAGCAGCTTGGCCGTAGTCGAGCGGTGGGAGGCCGTAGATACGCAGTATTTT,CASSLAVVERWEAVDTQYF
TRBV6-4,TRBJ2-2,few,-,TGTGCCAGCAGTGACTCCGACACCGGGGAGCTGTTTTTT,CASSDSDTGELFF
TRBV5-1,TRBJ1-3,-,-,TGCGCCAGCAGCTTGGTGCCCTTAGATCGTGGAAACACCATATATTTT,CASSLVPLDRGNTIYF
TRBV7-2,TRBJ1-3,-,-,TGTGCCAGCAGCCCTACAGGGTATGGAAACACCATATATTTT,CASSPTGYGNTIYF
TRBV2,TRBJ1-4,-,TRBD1,TGTGCCAGCAAACAGGGGGCTAATGAAAAACTGTTTTTT,CASKQGANEKLFF
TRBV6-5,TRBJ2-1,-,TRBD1,TGTGCCAGTCGGCGGACAGGGGGACACAATGAGCAGTTCTTC,CASRRTGGHNEQFF
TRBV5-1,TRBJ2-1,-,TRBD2,TGCGCCAGCAGCTTGGCTTCGGGACTAGAGTACAATGAGCAGTTCTTC,CASSLASGLEYNEQFF
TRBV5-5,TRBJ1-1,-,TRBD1,TGTGCCAGCAGCCCTAGACAGGGGAGGAACACTGAAGCTTTCTTT,CASSPRQGRNTEAFF
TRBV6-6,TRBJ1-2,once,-,TGTGCCAGCAGTTACCCAGCTCAGGGCCCGGAATATGGCTACACCTTC,CASSYPAQGPEYGYTF
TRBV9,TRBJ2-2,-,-,TGTGCCAGCAGCGTAGGGAACCCAGGGTTGAACACCGGGGAGCTGTTTTTT,CASSVGNPGLNTGELFF
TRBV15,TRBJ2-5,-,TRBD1,TGTGCCACCAGGACAGGGGAAGAGGTGACGGAGACCCAGTACTTC,CATRTGEEVTETQYF
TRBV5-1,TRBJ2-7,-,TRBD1,TGTGCCAGCAGCTTGGGGACGGACAGGGTCGAGCAGTACTTC,CASSLGTDRVEQYF
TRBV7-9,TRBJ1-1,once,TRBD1,TGTGCCAGCAGCCCCATCGGACAGGGCCACACTGAAGCTTTCTTT,CASSPIGQGHTEAFF
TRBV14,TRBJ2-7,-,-,TGTGCCAGCAGCCAAGTGTTCACGAGGGGGATTGGGTCCTACGAGCAGTACTTC,CASSQVFTRGIGSYEQYF
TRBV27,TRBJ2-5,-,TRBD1,TGTGCCAGCAGGAATGACAGGGGAGAGACCCAGTACTTC,CASRNDRGETQYF
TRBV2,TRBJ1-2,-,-,TGTGCCAGCAGTGAAATCGGAGGCGCCTATGGCTACACCTTC,CASSEIGGAYGYTF
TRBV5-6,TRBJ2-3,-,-,TGTGCCAGCAGCTTATACACAGATACGCAGTATTTT,CASSLYTDTQYF
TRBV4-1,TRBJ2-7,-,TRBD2,TGCGCCAGCAGCCAAGTCCTAGCGGGGAGGAGCTCCTACGAGCAGTACTTC,CASSQVLAGRSSYEQYF
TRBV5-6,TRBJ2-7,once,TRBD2,TGTGCCAGCAGCCCCGTCCCTAGCGGGAGGGCCGGGTACGAGCAGTACTTC,CASSPVPSGRAGYEQYF
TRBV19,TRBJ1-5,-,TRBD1,TGTGCCAGTAGTTCAAACAGGGGCAGCAATCAGCCCCAGCATTTT,CASSSNRGSNQPQHF
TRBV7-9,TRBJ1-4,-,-,TGTGCCAGCAGCTTTAAAACCACAGGTGAAAAACTGTTTTTT,CASSFKTTGEKLFF
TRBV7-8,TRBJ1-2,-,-,TGTGCCAGCAGGCTCCCAGGGTCGGACTATGGCTACACCTTC,CASRLPGSDYGYTF
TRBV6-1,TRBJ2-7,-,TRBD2,TGTGCCAGCTCGGCCACACTAGCGGGAGGATACGAGCAGTACTTC,CASSATLAGGYEQYF
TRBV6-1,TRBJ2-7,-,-,TGTGCCAGCAGTAAGGACAGAGGCTCCTACGAGCAGTACTTC,CASSKDRGSYEQYF
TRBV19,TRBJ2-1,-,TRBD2,TGTGCCAGTAGTGCTAGCGGGGGGTCGTACAATGAGCAGTTCTTC,CASSASGGSYNEQFF
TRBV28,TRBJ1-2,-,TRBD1,TGTGCCAGCACCTTTGGCCAGGGGGCTAGGTATGGCTACACCTTC,CASTFGQGARYGYTF
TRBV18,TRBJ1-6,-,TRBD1,TGTGCCAGCTCACCACCGGGACAGGGAAATTCACCCCTCCACTTT,CASSPPGQGNSPLHF
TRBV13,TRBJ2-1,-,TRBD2,TGTGCCAGCAGCTTATCTAGCGGGAGCCCCGGGTATGAGCAGTTCTTC,CASSLSSGSPGYEQFF
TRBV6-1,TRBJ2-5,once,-,TGTGCCAGCAGCCAACCCGGGGGCCAAGAGACCCAGTACTTC,CASSQPGGQETQYF
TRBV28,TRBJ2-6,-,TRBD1,TGTGCCAGCAGGACAGGGCCTGGGGCCAACGTCCTGACTTTC,CASRTGPGANVLTF
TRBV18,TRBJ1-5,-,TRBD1,TGTGCCAGCTCACCCAAGGGGGCGCGGAGCAATCAGCCCCAGCATTTT,CASSPKGARSNQPQHF
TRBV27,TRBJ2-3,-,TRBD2,TGTGCCAGCAGTTTCCAGCCCCGGGCCGATAGCGGGGGGCAGTATTTT,CASSFQPRADSGGQYF
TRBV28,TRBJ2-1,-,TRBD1,TGTGCCAGCAGTTTCAGGACAGGGGGCTTTGATGAGCAGTTCTTC,CASSFRTGGFDEQFF
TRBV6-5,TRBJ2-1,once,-,TGTGCCAGCAGCCGAACTAGCCATGAGCAGTTCTTC,CASSRTSHEQFF
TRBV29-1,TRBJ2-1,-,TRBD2,TGCAGCGTCGGGCTAAGACTAGCTCAAGGAGAGCAGTTCTTC,CSVGLRLAQGEQFF
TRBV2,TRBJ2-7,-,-,TGTGCCAGCAGTCTAATCTACGAGCAGTACTTC,CASSLIYEQYF
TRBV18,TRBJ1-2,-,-,TGTGCCAGCTCACCAGGGCGATACTATGGCTACACCTTC,CASSPGRYYGYTF
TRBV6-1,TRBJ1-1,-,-,TGTGCCAGCAGTGAAGACCTGGACATCGTGAAGGCTTTCTTT,CASSEDLDIVKAFF
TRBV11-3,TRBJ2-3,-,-,TGTGCCAGCAGCTTAGGCCCCGACAATCCGACAGATACGCAGTATTTT,CASSLGPDNPTDTQYF
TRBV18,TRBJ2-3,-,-,TGTGCCAGCTCACCAGGGGAGGTCCTTTGGAGCACAGATACGCAGTATTTT,CASSPGEVLWSTDTQYF
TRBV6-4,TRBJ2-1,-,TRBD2,TGTGCCAGCAGTGTTTCGCGAACTAGCGGGAGAAAGGAGCAGTTCTTC,CASSVSRTSGRKEQFF
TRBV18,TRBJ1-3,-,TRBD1,TGTGCCAGCTCACGCACGAGGGACAGGGGGCGGACAGGAAACACCATATATTTT,CASSRTRDRGRTGNTIYF
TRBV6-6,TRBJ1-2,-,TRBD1,TGTGCCAGCAGTTACCCCCAACAGGGGGCTAGCTATGGCTACACCTTC,CASSYPQQGASYGYTF
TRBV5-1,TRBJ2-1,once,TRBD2,TGCGCCAGCAGCAATTCCGGGACTACCTACAATGAGCAGTTCTTC,CASSNSGTTYNEQFF
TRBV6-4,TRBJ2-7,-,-,TGTGCCAGCATAAACAGGGTTTTAACCTACGAGCAGTACTTC,CASINRVLTYEQYF
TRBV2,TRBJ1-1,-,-,TGTGCCAGCAGTAACGAACAGGGCACTGAAGCTTTCTTT,CASSNEQGTEAFF
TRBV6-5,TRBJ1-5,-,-,TGTGCCAGCAGTTCAGAACAACACGGGAGCAATCAGCCCCAGCATTTT,CASSSEQHGSNQPQHF
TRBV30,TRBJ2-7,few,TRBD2,TGTGCCTGGGATCCCTCGGGAGGGCCCTTTGTATACGAGCAGTACTTC,CAWDPSGGPFVYEQYF
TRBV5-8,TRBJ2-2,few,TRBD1,TGTGCCAGCACCCCCGGGACAGGGAGTACCGGGGAGCTGTTTTTT,CASTPGTGSTGELFF
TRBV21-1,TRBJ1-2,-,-,TGTGCCAGCAGCAAAGGAGGAGGACAGCGGGGTTACTATGGCTACACCTTC,CASSKGGGQRGYYGYTF
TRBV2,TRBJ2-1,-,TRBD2,TGTGCCAGCCGAGGGACTAGCGGGGGGAATGAGCAGTTCTTC,CASRGTSGGNEQFF